These T cell receptor beta chains were read from a single sample in a study of cytomegalovirus exposure and HLA in healthy donors. Sequenced by immunoSEQ multiplex PCR; TCRdb stores in-frame clones only, minus some. The sample has 95,000 to 150,000 clones, 15% seen once; the top ten hold 1.9%. The sample taken for sequencing was PBMCs. These receptors were obtained from a woman aged 18-29 years in good health and CMV-seronegative. Each CDR3 is given with its conserved first and last residue. D genes are given only for firm matches. A clone size is listed for some rows: how often the clone was seen (once, few, many), or a class if it is expanded.

d_call	clone_size	v_call	j_call	cdr3_aa	cdr3_nt
NA	NA	TRBV2	TRBJ2-7	CASSGHTSAYEQYF	TGTGCCAGCAGTGGACACACATCGGCCTACGAGCAGTACTTC
NA	NA	TRBV5-6	TRBJ2-3	CASSTPGELRDTQYF	TGTGCCAGCAGCACCCCGGGAGAGCTGCGAGATACGCAGTATTTT
TRBD2	few	TRBV13	TRBJ2-7	CASSLAGLAGGKYEQYF	TGTGCCAGCAGCTTAGCAGGTCTAGCGGGAGGGAAATACGAGCAGTACTTC
TRBD2	NA	TRBV6-1	TRBJ2-3	CASSELPGGGSTDTQYF	TGTGCCAGCAGTGAACTCCCTGGGGGGGGGAGCACAGATACGCAGTATTTT
NA	NA	TRBV7-2	TRBJ2-3	CASSLSGLGTDTQYF	TGTGCCAGCAGCTTATCAGGGCTGGGCACAGATACGCAGTATTTT
NA	few	TRBV6-1	TRBJ1-5	CASSVRDQPQHF	TGTGCCAGCAGTGTCCGGGATCAGCCCCAGCATTTT
NA	NA	TRBV9	TRBJ2-4	CASSVTDLAKNIQYF	TGTGCCAGCAGCGTGACAGACCTAGCCAAAAACATTCAGTACTTC
TRBD1	NA	TRBV30	TRBJ1-5	CASTGGAGQPQHF	TGTGCCTCGACAGGGGGCGCGGGTCAGCCCCAGCATTTC
NA	NA	TRBV6-5	TRBJ2-5	CASSYSILGQVTQYF	TGTGCCAGCAGTTACTCGATCCTGGGCCAGGTGACCCAGTACTTC
TRBD2	NA	TRBV10-3	TRBJ2-1	CAISITTSGGDEQFF	TGTGCCATCAGTATTACGACTAGCGGGGGCGATGAGCAGTTCTTC
TRBD2	NA	TRBV29-1	TRBJ2-3	CSVEKASGGDTQYF	TGCAGCGTTGAAAAAGCTAGCGGTGGAGATACGCAGTATTTT
NA	NA	TRBV6-6	TRBJ1-2	CASSSTSDSIYGYTF	TGTGCCAGCAGTTCCACCTCCGACAGTATCTATGGCTACACCTTC
TRBD1	NA	TRBV7-2	TRBJ2-5	CASSQGVETQYF	TGTGCCAGCAGCCAGGGGGTGGAGACCCAGTACTTC
TRBD1	few	TRBV6-1	TRBJ1-1	CASSVRDRGTEAFF	TGTGCCAGCAGTGTTCGGGACAGGGGCACTGAAGCTTTCTTT
NA	NA	TRBV4-3	TRBJ2-3	CASSPGLGAPDTQYF	TGCGCCAGCAGCCCCGGGCTGGGGGCCCCAGATACGCAGTATTTT
NA	NA	TRBV5-6	TRBJ1-2	CASSWTANYGYTF	TGTGCCAGCAGCTGGACAGCTAACTATGGCTACACCTTC
TRBD1	many	TRBV29-1	TRBJ2-7	CSVADRGQLRGQYF	TGCAGCGTAGCGGACAGGGGCCAGTTACGAGGACAGTACTTC
NA	few	TRBV30	TRBJ2-7	CAWSTRISYEQYF	TGTGCCTGGAGTACCAGGATCTCCTACGAGCAGTACTTC
NA	NA	TRBV10-3	TRBJ1-2	CAISGARGYTF	TGTGCCATCAGTGGGGCCCGCGGCTACACCTTC
NA	NA	TRBV5-1	TRBJ2-3	CASSMDSTSTDTQYF	TGCGCCAGCAGCATGGACAGTACTAGCACAGATACGCAGTATTTT
TRBD2	NA	TRBV27	TRBJ2-1	CASSTELAGGNEQFF	TGTGCCAGCAGTACCGAGCTAGCGGGGGGCAATGAGCAGTTCTTC
NA	few	TRBV5-1	TRBJ2-7	CASSLLTDPYEQYF	TGCGCCAGCAGCCTACTGACAGATCCCTACGAGCAGTACTTC
NA	few	TRBV18	TRBJ2-7	CASSQALHGEQYF	TGTGCCAGCTCACAGGCCTTACACGGGGAGCAGTACTTC
NA	NA	TRBV30	TRBJ2-1	CAWTNWGETTSSYNEQFF	TGTGCCTGGACAAACTGGGGGGAGACAACTAGCTCCTACAATGAGCAGTTCTTC
NA	few	TRBV30	TRBJ2-3	CAWSVQGSDTQYF	TGTGCCTGGAGTGTGCAGGGCTCAGATACGCAGTATTTT
TRBD2	few	TRBV29-1	TRBJ2-5	CSVEARGLATQYF	TGCAGCGTTGAAGCTCGGGGACTAGCGACCCAGTACTTC
TRBD1	once	TRBV7-3	TRBJ1-4	CASSLHDRDREKLFF	TGTGCCAGCAGCTTACACGACAGGGATAGGGAAAAACTGTTTTTT
TRBD1	few	TRBV9	TRBJ1-2	CASSSDRGSDYGYTF	TGTGCCAGCAGCTCGGACAGGGGTTCGGACTATGGCTACACCTTC